The 32 T cell receptor beta chains in this list originate from one sample, sequenced in a study of cytomegalovirus exposure and HLA in healthy donors. PCR amplification relied on 60 Vbeta primers (plus 13 Jbeta primers). Assay used: immunoSEQ multiplex PCR; TCRdb lists only in-frame clones, some missing. The sample contains under 150,000 clones, roughly 10% of which appear only once. Specimen: PBMCs. The receptors shown here come from a male donor in good health and CMV-seronegative.

The rearrangement links TRBV30 to TRBJ2-3; no clear D gene. CDR1 and CDR2 (germline): GTSNPN, SVGIG (reference sequence). V was clipped by 5 bases and J by 2 bases, with 17 bases between them. This CDR3 is built from 15 residues. CDR3 amino acids: CAWDFGRSNTDTQYF. The CDR3 DNA follows: TGTGCCTGGGACTTCGGCCGATCAAACACAGATACGCAGTATTTT.

V usage is TRBV2 and J usage is TRBJ2-7; D unresolved. The CDR3 runs to 14 residues. The germline V gene has CDR1 SNHLY and CDR2 FYNNEI. V was shortened by 6 bases and J by 1 base, with 13 bases between the two germline ends. This CDR3 is CASRGSSSSYEQYF. The CDR3 DNA reads TGTGCCAGCAGGGGCAGTTCCTCGTCCTACGAGCAGTACTTC.

The CDR3, as DNA: TGTGCCAGCAGATTAAGTGACAGTTCTAACTATGGCTACACCTTC. Its protein is CASRLSDSSNYGYTF. V usage is TRBV6-5 and J usage is TRBJ1-2; tentative D call: TRBD1 (5 bases). Trimming shortened V by 6 bases and J by 0 bases, and 14 bases separated the two germline ends. This CDR3 spans 15 amino acids. Germline CDR1 MNHEY, CDR2 SVGAGI.

This clone was seen more than once but under ten times. The V gene is TRBV9, the J gene TRBJ2-6; 7 bases are a match to TRBD1. With V trimmed by 4 bases and J by 3 bases, 7 bases remained unmatched. Germline V lookup: CDR1 SGDLS, CDR2 YYNGEE. CDR3 size: 16 residues. The CDR3, as DNA: TGTGCCAGCAGCCGAGGGGGCTCCGGTGGGGCCAACGTCCTGACTTTC. Translation: CASSRGGSGGANVLTF.

V usage is TRBV18 and J usage is TRBJ2-5; 8 bases are shared with TRBD1. Trimming removed 3 bases from V and 5 bases from J; junction bases left unmatched: 14. This CDR3 has 17 amino acids. Per germline, CDR1 KGHSH and CDR2 LQKENI. Here the CDR3 DNA reads TGTGCCAGCTCACCTCTTAGGCGGACAGGGAGTACGGAGACCCAGTACTTC. This codes for CASSPLRRTGSTETQYF. Full variable domain (missing parts from reference TRBV18 and TRBJ2-5): NAGVMQNPRHLVRRRGQEARLRCSPMKGHSHVYWYRQLPEEGLKFMVYLQKENIIDESGMPKERFSAEFPKEGPSILRIQQVVRGDSAAYFCASSPLRRTGSTETQYFGPGTRLLVL.

This clone has just a few counts. V and J are TRBV19 and TRBJ2-5, with 13 positions matching TRBD2. CDR1 and CDR2 (germline): LNHDA, SQIVND (reference sequence). Trimming cost V 3 bases and J 4 bases; bases outside gene matches: 5. This CDR3 is built from 16 residues. CDR3 nucleotides: TGTGCCAGTAGTATGAGACTAGCGGGGGGCCTAGAGACCCAGTACTTC. It specifies CASSMRLAGGLETQYF.

This clone was recorded a few times. The junction does not match germline at one end; this may be a read error. The chain has TRBV30 and TRBJ1-5; 7 bases are a match to TRBD1. The CDR3 extends over 17 amino acids. Germline V gene data show CDR1 as GTSNPN and CDR2 as SVGIG (reference sequence). CDR3 coding DNA: TGTGCCTGGTCGGGACAGCCGATCGGGGCGAGCAGTCAGCCCCAGCATTTT. Encoded protein: CAWSGQPIGASSQPQHF.

The chain recombines TRBV6-5 with TRBJ2-3; maybe TRBD1 (5 bases). V lost 1 base and J lost 3, with 8 bases in between. This CDR3 is built from 14 residues. From germline, CDR1 is MNHEY and CDR2 SVGAGI. This chain's CDR3 is CASSYLPGTDTQYF. DNA of the CDR3: TGTGCCAGCAGTTACTTGCCAGGGACAGATACGCAGTATTTT.

As to this clone: The junction departs from the called germline gene at one end, perhaps through a read error. The chain joins TRBV4-1 to TRBJ2-5; maybe TRBD2 (5 bases). The CDR3 is made up of 14 amino acids. Germline CDR1 reads MGHRA; CDR2 reads YSYEKL. The CDR3 region is CASSQKGGREAQYF. The CDR3 DNA reads as TGCGCCAGCAGCCAAAAGGGTGGGAGAGAGGCCCAGTACTTC.

In its sample, this clone was seen a few times. This chain joins TRBV19 and TRBJ1-2; no clear D gene. Germline CDR1 is LNHDA and CDR2 is SQIVND (reference sequence). The CDR3 consists of 14 residues. V lost 3 bases to trimming and J lost 4 bases, with 12 bases between them. The CDR3 protein is CASSMRGSVYGYTF. CDR3 coding DNA: TGTGCCAGTAGTATGCGGGGTTCCGTCTATGGCTACACCTTC.

This clone was counted a few times. The V call is TRBV15, the J call TRBJ2-7; 9 bases agree with TRBD1. The CDR3 is 16 amino acids. Unmatched junction bases numbered 9, after V lost 3 bases and J lost 3 bases. CDR1 and CDR2 (germline): LNHNV, YYDKDF (reference sequence). The CDR3 DNA reads TGTGCCACCAGCAGTGCTCGGACAGGGGTAGGCTACGAGCAGTACTTC. Translating it yields CATSSARTGVGYEQYF.

This clone showed up just a few times. CDR3 in DNA: TGCGCCAGCAGACGGGACACCAATGAGCAGTTCTTC. Amino acids: CASRRDTNEQFF. The chain has TRBV23-1 and TRBJ2-1; D might be TRBD1 (6 bases). TRBV23-1 falls under the ORF class, with uncertain function. This CDR3 is 12 amino acids long. Trimming removed 6 bases from V and 6 bases from J, with 9 bases in between.

This clone has only a few counts. J is TRBJ1-1 and V is TRBV4-1, with 7 bases matching TRBD1. In germline, CDR1 is MGHRA, CDR2 YSYEKL. V gave up 4 bases and J gave up 1 base; unmatched junction bases: 9. There are 16 residues in the CDR3. This chain's CDR3 is CASSRVTGTANTEAFF. Written as DNA, the CDR3 is TGCGCCAGCAGCCGCGTCACCGGGACAGCGAACACTGAAGCTTTCTTT.

CDR3 sequence reads: CASSPVLNTGELFF. CDR3 DNA: TGTGCCAGCAGCCCCGTACTGAACACCGGGGAGCTGTTTTTT. V is TRBV7-9 and J is TRBJ2-2; D not certain. This CDR3 is built from 14 residues. The germline CDR1 and CDR2 sequences are SEHNR and FQNEAQ (reference sequence). V shed 5 bases and J shed 1 base, with 8 bases lying between them.

The rearrangement uses TRBV19 and TRBJ2-7; tentative D call: TRBD1 (6 bases). This CDR3 spans 16 amino acids. Germline CDR1 and CDR2: LNHDA and SQIVND (reference sequence). Deletions cut 3 bases from V and 2 bases from J, with 17 bases between. CDR3 DNA: TGTGCCAGTAGTATTGCGACAGGAGAAATCACCTACGAGCAGTACTTC. Protein product: CASSIATGEITYEQYF.

The chain has TRBV25-1 and TRBJ2-5, with D possibly TRBD1 on 5 matching bases. The CDR3 spans 17 residues. The germline V gene encodes CDR1 MGHDK and CDR2 SYGVNS. Trimming cost V 4 bases and J 1 base, with 19 bases left between them. In DNA, the CDR3 is TGTGCCAGCAGTGGTGGAAGCGTGGACACTGCCCAAGAGACCCAGTACTTC. This codes for CASSGGSVDTAQETQYF.

The V call is TRBV2, the J call TRBJ1-6; D is undetermined. Germline V gives CDR1 SNHLY, CDR2 FYNNEI. The CDR3 covers 13 residues. V lost 1 base and J 8 bases, leaving 6 bases between the germline ends. CDR3 residues: CASSEEADSPLHF. The CDR3 region has the DNA TGTGCCAGCAGTGAAGAGGCGGATTCACCCCTCCACTTT.

This clone has just a few counts. This sequence joins TRBV5-1 and TRBJ1-3, with a tentative D call TRBD1 (6 bases). This CDR3 region has 15 residues. The V end was cut by 4 bases, the J end by 0 bases, with 11 bases between. Germline CDR1 and CDR2: SGHRS and YFSETQ. Written as DNA, the CDR3 is TGCGCCAGCAGCACAGGGCCAAGCTCTGGAAACACCATATATTTT. It codes for CASSTGPSSGNTIYF.

This chain joins TRBV10-3 and TRBJ1-5; possible D gene TRBD1, 5 bases. The V gene lost 0 bases and the J gene lost 3 bases, with 9 bases spanning the gap. Per germline, CDR1 ENHRY and CDR2 SYGVKD. CDR3 length: 15 amino acids. CDR3 residues: CAISESGLNNQPQHF. Written as DNA, the CDR3 is TGTGCCATCAGTGAGTCGGGGCTAAACAATCAGCCCCAGCATTTT.

This clone was observed a few times. V usage is TRBV4-1 and J usage is TRBJ1-2, with 7 bases matching TRBD1. This CDR3 is built from 14 residues. Germline-derived CDR1 and CDR2 are MGHRA and YSYEKL. With V trimmed by 0 bases and J by 8 bases, 6 bases remained unmatched. The CDR3 region is CASSQDRNRGGYTF. CDR3 nucleotides: TGCGCCAGCAGCCAAGATCGTAACAGGGGAGGCTACACCTTC.

This clone came up a few times. V is TRBV28 and J is TRBJ2-3, with D unresolved. CDR3 length equals 16 residues. Trimming took 5 bases from V and 2 from J, leaving 17 bases between them. From germline, CDR1 is MDHEN and CDR2 SYDVKM. The CDR3 spells CASSLHQIPTTDTQYF. CDR3 nucleotides: TGTGCCAGCAGTCTCCACCAGATCCCAACCACAGATACGCAGTATTTT.

The chain combines TRBV5-4 with TRBJ1-2; 7 bases match TRBD1. This CDR3 contains 15 residues. J lost 3 bases, V lost 4 bases, and 9 bases had no gene match. CDR1 and CDR2 from the germline V gene are SGHNT and YYREEE (reference sequence). CDR3 sequence (DNA): TGTGCCAGCAGCCCTCCGGGACAGAGATACTATGGCTACACCTTC. Residues: CASSPPGQRYYGYTF.

A word on this clone: This may come from a read error, since a much larger clone is one base off. Other DNA sequences of this sample code for an identical CDR3. The J gene is TRBJ2-3, the V gene TRBV6-1; TRBD2 aligns across 12 bases. The germline gives CDR1 MNHNS, CDR2 SASEGT. This CDR3 is 15 amino acids long. V dropped 2 bases and J dropped 4; count of bases not matched to a gene: 1. The CDR3 region is CASSELAGGPDTQYF. The CDR3 nucleotides are TGTGCCAGCAGTGAACTAGCGGGGGGGCCAGATACGCAGTATTTT.

The V and J genes are TRBV2 and TRBJ2-3; 8 bases match TRBD1. Per germline, CDR1 SNHLY and CDR2 FYNNEI. The CDR3 has 15 residues. V was clipped by 3 bases and J by 1 base; unmatched bases: 3. The CDR3 is CASSEQTGGTDTQYF. CDR3 DNA: TGTGCCAGCAGTGAGCAGACAGGGGGCACAGATACGCAGTATTTT.

The chain employs TRBV2 and TRBJ1-1, with D maybe TRBD1 (6 bases). V was trimmed by 5 bases and J by 1 base, leaving 26 bases between them. There are 19 residues in the CDR3. Germline V CDR1 and CDR2: SNHLY, FYNNEI. CDR3 sequence reads: CASSILFSALTGQNTEAFF. CDR3 sequence (DNA): TGTGCCAGCAGTATATTATTTAGTGCCTTAACGGGACAGAACACTGAAGCTTTCTTT.

This clone occurred a few times. The CDR3 loop is CASSYSNGDRDNEQYF. In nucleotides, the CDR3 is TGTGCCAGCAGTTACTCGAATGGGGACAGGGACAACGAGCAGTACTTC. The chain is built from TRBV6-5 and TRBJ2-7, with 9 positions matching TRBD1. The CDR3 has 16 amino acids. CDR1 is MNHEY, CDR2 SVGAGI, per germline. J gave up 5 bases and V 0 bases, and 8 bases lay outside the gene matches.

The chain has TRBV5-1 and TRBJ1-1; D gene uncertain. CDR3 length: 14 amino acids. The germline V and J ends were trimmed by 1 base and 1 base, with 8 bases remaining between them. Germline CDR1 is SGHRS and CDR2 is YFSETQ. CDR3 sequence (DNA): TGCGCCAGCAGCTTGCAGAGCGAGAACACTGAAGCTTTCTTT. The encoded protein is CASSLQSENTEAFF.

The rearrangement joins TRBV7-9 to TRBJ2-4; 9 bases align to TRBD1. Germline V lookup: CDR1 SEHNR, CDR2 FQNEAQ (reference sequence). Losses at the gene ends were 1 base for V and 6 bases for J; bases not matched to a gene: 4. CDR3 length: 15 residues. The CDR3 is CASSLGGTGRNIQYF. The CDR3 DNA is TGTGCCAGCAGCTTAGGGGGGACAGGGCGAAACATTCAGTACTTC. Full variable domain (remainder filled in from reference TRBV7-9 and TRBJ2-4): DTGVSQNPRHKITKRGQNVTFRCDPISEHNRLYWYRQTLGQGPEFLTYFQNEAQLEKSRLLSDRFSAERPKGSFSTLEIQRTEQGDSAMYLCASSLGGTGRNIQYFGAGTRLSVL.

In its sample, this clone was seen a few times. The chain couples TRBV7-2 to TRBJ2-2, with D perhaps matching TRBD2 (6 bases). Per the germline V gene, CDR1 is SGHTA and CDR2 is FQGNSA. V was cut by 3 bases and J by 7 bases, with 9 bases left in between. CDR3 length: 13 amino acids. This CDR3 reads CASSLEGYGELFF. As DNA, the CDR3 is TGTGCCAGCAGCTTGGAGGGATACGGGGAGCTGTTTTTT.

This chain links TRBV4-2 with TRBJ2-5; 9 bases match TRBD1. V trimming: 4 bases; J trimming: 5 bases; junction bases outside the gene matches: 8. Germline CDR1 is LGHNA and CDR2 is YNFKEQ. The CDR3 has 15 amino acids. CDR3 nucleotides: TGTGCCAGCAGCCCAGCCGACAGGGGGTACGAGACCCAGTACTTC. Amino acid sequence: CASSPADRGYETQYF.

The chain couples TRBV30 to TRBJ2-2, with D perhaps matching TRBD1 (6 bases). The CDR3 totals 13 residues. The V gene lost 8 bases and the J gene lost 7 bases, with 17 bases spanning the gap. The germline V gene encodes CDR1 GTSNPN and CDR2 SVGIG (reference sequence). This CDR3 reads CARTAVNFGELFF. As DNA, the CDR3 is TGTGCCAGGACAGCGGTAAATTTCGGGGAGCTGTTTTTT.

CDR3 protein: CASSSEGDRAHYNEQFF. Here the CDR3 DNA reads TGTGCCAGCAGCTCAGAAGGGGACAGGGCTCACTACAATGAGCAGTTCTTC. This rearrangement joins TRBV7-9 to TRBJ2-1; 9 bases are shared with TRBD1. Trimming at V came to 4 bases and at J to 3 bases, leaving 10 bases not matched to a gene. The germline V gene has CDR1 SEHNR and CDR2 FQNEAQ (reference sequence). This CDR3 contains 17 residues.